A single sample is the source of the 3 T cell receptor beta chains below, sequenced in a study of cytomegalovirus exposure and HLA in healthy donors. 13 Jbeta primers and 60 Vbeta primers were used for the PCR. Clones were sequenced by immunoSEQ multiplex PCR, and TCRdb holds only the in-frame ones, with some missing. The sample gives 55,000 to 70,000 clones, over 70% of which show up once; roughly 3.9% is in the top ten. The sequenced sample consisted of PBMCs. The source of these receptors is a woman aged 40 to 50 in good health and CMV-seronegative.

The rearrangement links TRBV18 to TRBJ2-3; TRBD1 matches at 10 bases. CDR1 and CDR2 (germline): KGHSH, LQKENI. Trimming at V came to 6 bases and at J to 5 bases, leaving 11 bases not matched to a gene. This CDR3 is built from 16 residues. Here the CDR3 DNA reads TGTGCCAGCTCCGCCAAGACAGGGGGCTATGTAGATACGCAGTATTTT. Translation: CASSAKTGGYVDTQYF.

V usage is TRBV2 and J usage is TRBJ1-1; weak D call: TRBD1 (5 bases). V lost 6 bases to trimming and J lost 2 bases, with 13 bases between them. Germline-derived CDR1 and CDR2 are SNHLY and FYNNEI. There are 14 residues in the CDR3. CDR3: CASREQGFNTEAFF. The CDR3 nucleotides are TGTGCCAGCAGGGAGCAGGGATTTAACACTGAAGCTTTCTTT. Based on the CDR3 plus reference TRBV2 and TRBJ1-1, the full variable domain is EPEVTQTPSHQVTQMGQEVILRCVPISNHLYFYWYRQILGQKVEFLVSFYNNEISEKSEIFDDQFSVERPDGSNFTLKIRSTKLEDSAMYFCASREQGFNTEAFFGQGTRLTVV.

The V and J genes are TRBV6-1 and TRBJ1-1; TRBD1 agrees at 7 bases. The J segment lost 2 bases and the V segment lost 2 bases, leaving 2 bases of the junction unmatched. Looked up from germline, CDR1 is MNHNS and CDR2 is SASEGT. The CDR3 is 14 amino acids. DNA of the CDR3: TGTGCCAGCAGTGAATACAGGGGTAACACTGAAGCTTTCTTT. Translation: CASSEYRGNTEAFF.